This passage covers 14 T cell receptor beta chains from one sample sequenced in a study of blood T cell repertoires in COVID-19. The method was immunoSEQ multiplex PCR; TCRdb's version includes in-frame clones alone and lacks a portion of them. The sample has under 70,000 clones; 90% are singletons. Sequencing was carried out using peripheral blood. These receptors were collected from an elderly man with acute or convalescent COVID-19.

The rearrangement uses TRBV5-6 and TRBJ1-1; no firm D call. The CDR3 contains 14 residues. Germline loops: CDR1 SGHDT, CDR2 YYEEEE. The germline V and J ends were trimmed by 3 bases and 0 bases, with 9 bases remaining between them. In DNA form, the CDR3 reads TGTGCCAGCAGCTCCTTAACGGTGAACACTGAAGCTTTCTTT. Its protein product is CASSSLTVNTEAFF.

The chain has TRBV27 and TRBJ1-5; D is perhaps TRBD1 (5 bases). V was cut by 2 bases and J by 5 bases, with 16 bases left in between. The CDR3 covers 16 residues. Per germline, CDR1 MNHEY and CDR2 SMNVEV (reference sequence). Here the CDR3 DNA reads TGTGCCAGCAGTTTAAGGTCTGTGGGGGGACATCAGCCCCAGCATTTT. Its protein product is CASSLRSVGGHQPQHF.

The chain links TRBV6-5 to TRBJ2-3; the D gene is possibly TRBD2 (5 bases). Trimming took off 2 bases at V and 1 base at J, with 13 bases between the two ends. This CDR3 has 16 residues. Per germline, CDR1 MNHEY and CDR2 SVGAGI. CDR3 nucleotides: TGTGCCAGCAGTTACCGCGGGTCTCGGGGCACAGATACGCAGTATTTT. Translating it yields CASSYRGSRGTDTQYF.

The chain employs TRBV6-6 and TRBJ1-5, with 12 bases aligning to TRBD1. The ends lost 5 bases at V and 7 bases at J; junction bases unmatched: 9. The CDR3 has 16 amino acids. Germline V lookup: CDR1 MNHNY, CDR2 SVGAGI (reference sequence). The CDR3 here is CASSAPGTGGGQPQHF. In DNA form, the CDR3 reads TGTGCCAGCAGTGCTCCCGGGACAGGGGGCGGGCAGCCCCAGCATTTT.

V and J are TRBV7-2 and TRBJ2-5, with D perhaps matching TRBD1 (6 bases). CDR3 length: 13 residues. Deletions cut 3 bases from V and 5 bases from J, with 10 bases between. In germline, CDR1 is SGHTA, CDR2 FQGNSA. DNA for the CDR3: TGTGCCAGCAGCTTGGGGGACAAGGAGACCCAGTACTTC. Translating gives CASSLGDKETQYF.

The chain joins TRBV9 to TRBJ1-1, with 9 bases lining up with TRBD1. The CDR3 runs 14 residues. Germline V lookup: CDR1 SGDLS, CDR2 YYNGEE. The trim removed 0 bases at V and 5 bases at J, leaving 2 bases unmatched. In DNA form, the CDR3 reads TGTGCCAGCAGCGTAGAAGGACAGGGGACTGAAGCTTTCTTT. Its translation: CASSVEGQGTEAFF. The full variable domain, in which reference TRBV9 and TRBJ1-1 provide the parts outside the CDR3, is DSGVTQTPKHLITATGQRVTLRCSPRSGDLSVYWYQQSLDQGLQFLIQYYNGEERAKGNILERFSAQQFPDLHSELNLSSLELGDSALYFCASSVEGQGTEAFFGQGTRLTVV.

The V call is TRBV5-1, the J call TRBJ2-7; D possibly corresponds to TRBD2 (6 bases). The CDR3 has 15 residues. Per the germline V gene, CDR1 is SGHRS and CDR2 is YFSETQ. V gave up 5 bases and J gave up 3 bases, with 18 bases separating them. This chain's CDR3 is CASRLEGQGYYEQYF. CDR3 sequence (DNA): TGCGCCAGCAGACTGGAGGGCCAGGGCTACTACGAGCAGTACTTC.

The V and J genes are TRBV12-5 and TRBJ2-2, with unresolved D. V was cut by 6 bases and J by 6 bases, with 8 bases left in between. The germline CDR1 and CDR2 sequences are LGHNT and FRNRAP. This CDR3 spans 12 amino acids. CDR3: CASGSLPGELFF. In nucleotides, the CDR3 is TGTGCTAGTGGCTCCCTCCCCGGGGAGCTGTTTTTT.

This chain joins TRBV15 and TRBJ1-2; 7 bases are shared with TRBD1. After removal of 3 bases from V and 7 bases from J, the junction contained 8 bases not matched to a gene. The CDR3 covers 14 residues. Germline loops: CDR1 LNHNV, CDR2 YYDKDF (reference sequence). This CDR3 is CATSRIDREGGYTF. CDR3 bases: TGTGCCACCAGCAGGATTGACAGGGAAGGTGGCTACACCTTC.

The rearrangement links TRBV19 to TRBJ2-1, with 11 bases aligning to TRBD2. J lost 4 bases, V lost 7 bases, and 9 bases had no gene match. Looked up from germline, CDR1 is LNHDA and CDR2 is SQIVND (reference sequence). The length of the CDR3 is 16 residues. This chain's CDR3 is CASTVSGGELYNEQFF. The CDR3 nucleotides read TGTGCCAGTACGGTTAGCGGGGGGGAACTATACAATGAGCAGTTCTTC.

The chain has TRBV5-1 and TRBJ2-6, with D perhaps matching TRBD2 (5 bases). CDR1 and CDR2 (germline): SGHRS, YFSETQ. CDR3 length: 21 residues. Trimming stripped 0 bases from V and 0 bases from J, with 22 bases between. The CDR3 region has the DNA TGCGCCAGCAGCTTGGGTTTGGCAGGAGGAGGCCTGGGCTCTGGGGCCAACGTCCTGACTTTC. Translation: CASSLGLAGGGLGSGANVLTF.

V usage is TRBV10-3 and J usage is TRBJ1-6; the D gene is possibly TRBD1 (5 bases). The V gene's germline CDR1 is ENHRY and CDR2 SYGVKD. The V and J ends lost 3 bases and 10 bases respectively, with 10 bases between them. The CDR3 is 13 amino acids. The CDR3 is CAISEPRGSPLHF. The CDR3 DNA is TGTGCCATCAGTGAACCCCGGGGGTCACCCCTCCACTTT.

The gene calls are TRBV3-1 (or the pseudogene TRBV3-2) and TRBJ2-7; 7 bases align to TRBD2. V shed 0 bases and J 4 bases; nucleotides not matched to a gene: 15. Germline V gives CDR1 LGHDT, CDR2 YNNKEL (reference sequence). The CDR3 covers 18 residues. In DNA form, the CDR3 reads TGTGCCAGCAGCCAAGATTTCCGGGGCGGGAGCGGACCTTACGAGCAGTACTTC. The encoded protein is CASSQDFRGGSGPYEQYF.

J is TRBJ1-1 and V is TRBV28; the D gene is possibly TRBD1 (6 bases). This CDR3 is built from 18 residues. Trimming pared 1 base from V and 0 bases from J, leaving 18 bases between. CDR1 and CDR2 (germline): MDHEN, SYDVKM. The chain's CDR3 is CASSLSGGRKFMNTEAFF. The DNA for the CDR3 is TGTGCCAGCAGTTTATCGGGGGGGCGAAAGTTCATGAACACTGAAGCTTTCTTT.